A selection of T cell receptor beta chains follows, all from one sample in a study of identical twins. TCRdb re-called the 5' RACE reads with MiXCR, one entry per CDR3 protein. The sample consists of under 900,000 distinct CDR3 sequences, 9% to 15% of them appearing once. These records were also assigned to another study, of yellow fever vaccine responses in identical twins.

Sequences were obtained from PBMCs. The source is a woman aged 18-29 years in good health. The CDR3 runs from the conserved cysteine through the conserved F or W. A D gene is named only where the DNA matches it firmly. Only some rows state a clone size, as once, few, many or a class for expanded clones.

. TRBJ2-7 TRBV3-1 . CASSQSGSGAGLDEQYF TGTGCCAGCAGCCAGTCGGGATCGGGAGCGGGTCTCGACGAGCAGTACTTC
. TRBJ1-2 TRBV29-1 many CSVGSGALGYTF TGCAGCGTTGGATCGGGGGCGCTTGGCTACACCTTC
. TRBJ1-5 TRBV4-1 . CASSGGGENQPQHF TGCGCCAGCAGCGGCGGGGGTGAGAATCAGCCCCAGCATTTT
. TRBJ2-1 TRBV12-3/TRBV12-4 few CASAAYNEQFF TGTGCCAGTGCAGCCTACAATGAGCAGTTCTTC
TRBD2 TRBJ2-2 TRBV15 . CATSRDRGLAGVGELFF TGTGCCACCAGCAGAGATCGGGGACTAGCGGGAGTCGGGGAGCTGTTTTTT
. TRBJ1-4 TRBV5-1 few CASSIGYFFYEKLFF TGCGCCAGCAGCATCGGCTACTTCTTCTATGAAAAACTGTTTTTT
. TRBJ2-7 TRBV5-5 . CASSLDWEQYF TGTGCCAGCAGCTTGGACTGGGAGCAGTACTTC
. TRBJ2-1 TRBV28 many CASSPPPTRFGSYNEQFF TGTGCCAGCAGTCCTCCTCCGACTAGATTTGGGTCCTACAATGAGCAGTTCTTC
TRBD2 TRBJ2-5 TRBV7-8 . CASSHGTRETQYF TGTGCCAGCAGCCACGGGACTAGAGAGACCCAGTACTTC
TRBD2 TRBJ2-7 TRBV12-3/TRBV12-4 . CASSQRLGLAGIEQYF TGTGCCAGCAGCCAACGCCTAGGGCTAGCGGGAATCGAGCAGTACTTC
TRBD1 TRBJ2-1 TRBV10-3 few CAISESAGGFDEQFF TGTGCCATCAGTGAGTCCGCAGGGGGCTTCGATGAGCAGTTCTTC
. TRBJ2-2 TRBV12-3/TRBV12-4 . CASRPTLAAGELFF TGTGCCAGCAGACCCACCCTAGCAGCCGGGGAGCTGTTTTTT
. TRBJ1-1 TRBV2 . CASSVQLEAFF TGTGCCAGCAGCGTCCAGCTAGAAGCTTTCTTT
TRBD2 TRBJ2-1 TRBV2 many CASSQMLAGGLDEQFF TGTGCCAGCAGTCAGATGCTAGCGGGGGGGTTGGATGAGCAGTTCTTC
TRBD1 TRBJ1-2 TRBV12-3/TRBV12-4 . CASSRDPRGILGYTF TGTGCCAGCAGTCGGGACCCCAGGGGGATATTAGGCTACACCTTC
TRBD2 TRBJ2-1 TRBV27 few CASMRTSGSFEQFF TGTGCCAGCATGAGGACTAGCGGGAGTTTTGAGCAGTTCTTC
TRBD2 TRBJ2-1 TRBV3-1 many CASSQLAGESVF TGTGCCAGCAGCCAATTAGCGGGGGAGTCGGTCTTC
TRBD2 TRBJ2-1 TRBV7-8 few CASSRLTSSGRSYNEQFF TGTGCCAGCAGCCGATTAACTTCTAGCGGGAGGTCCTACAATGAGCAGTTCTTC
. TRBJ2-2 TRBV12-3/TRBV12-4 few CASNHGGGAGELFF TGTGCCAGCAACCATGGGGGAGGCGCCGGGGAGCTGTTTTTT
TRBD1 TRBJ1-6 TRBV2 many CASKGQGANNSPLHF TGTGCCAGCAAAGGTCAGGGGGCCAATAATTCACCCCTCCACTTT
TRBD1 TRBJ2-1 TRBV5-1 . CASRLGGLGYNEQFF TGCGCCAGCAGACTAGGGGGCCTCGGGTACAATGAGCAGTTCTTC
TRBD2 TRBJ2-2 TRBV12-3/TRBV12-4 many CASSRGSSTGELFF TGTGCCAGCAGTCGCGGGAGTAGCACCGGGGAGCTGTTTTTT
. TRBJ2-1 TRBV29-1 few CSGAQGTAYNEQFF TGCAGCGGCGCACAGGGTACAGCCTACAATGAGCAGTTCTTC
TRBD1 TRBJ2-7 TRBV9 few CASSPRQGHYEQYF TGTGCCAGCAGCCCCCGACAGGGACATTACGAGCAGTACTTC
. TRBJ1-1 TRBV10-3 few CAISETGMNTEAFF TGTGCCATCAGTGAGACTGGTATGAACACTGAAGCTTTCTTT
. TRBJ2-1 TRBV27 few CASSQSGTYNEQFF TGTGCCAGCAGTCAGTCGGGAACCTACAATGAGCAGTTCTTC
TRBD1 TRBJ2-7 TRBV5-1 many CASSSSGTGSYEQYF TGCGCCAGCAGCTCCTCCGGGACAGGGTCCTACGAGCAGTACTTC
TRBD2 TRBJ2-5 TRBV19 . CASSTLAGSQETQYF TGTGCCAGTAGTACGCTAGCGGGGTCACAAGAGACCCAGTACTTC
TRBD2 TRBJ2-2 TRBV7-9 many CASSKTSANTGELFF TGTGCCAGCAGTAAGACTAGCGCGAACACCGGGGAGCTGTTTTTT